This T cell receptor (beta chain) was documented in a study of T-cell reconstitution after alpha-beta-depleted transplantation in children. Study-level points and caveats: The authors attributed T-cell counts and diversity one year after transplant mostly to newly produced T cells. There were reportedly several hundred expanded graft clones from which alpha-beta T cells came about two months after transplant. The high TCRbeta diversity at day 60 in some patients came from surviving recipient T cells and thymic progenitors.

Worth noting for this clonotype: Its antigen is not known.

As it was prepared, the TCRbeta library received unique molecular identifiers. Via MiXCR, TCRdb re-called the PCR reads, giving one row per CDR3 protein. The table has 25,000 to 35,000 distinct CDR3 sequences, about 7% seen once. The CDR3 consists of 17 residues. Germline CDR1 reads SGHDT; CDR2 reads YYEEEE. V lost 0 bases and J lost 0, with 16 bases in between. The gene calls are TRBV5-6 and TRBJ2-7; D might be TRBD1 (6 bases). Source: peripheral blood, taken 60 days after TCRalphabeta/CD19-depleted stem cell transplant. This clonotype was sampled from a child younger than two who had a stem cell transplant for acute myeloid leukemia, so the T cells may come from the graft donor. The CDR3 sequence is CASSLGRGGGYSYEQYF. The CDR3 coding sequence is TGTGCCAGCAGCTTGGGACGGGGTGGGGGCTACTCCTACGAGCAGTACTTC.